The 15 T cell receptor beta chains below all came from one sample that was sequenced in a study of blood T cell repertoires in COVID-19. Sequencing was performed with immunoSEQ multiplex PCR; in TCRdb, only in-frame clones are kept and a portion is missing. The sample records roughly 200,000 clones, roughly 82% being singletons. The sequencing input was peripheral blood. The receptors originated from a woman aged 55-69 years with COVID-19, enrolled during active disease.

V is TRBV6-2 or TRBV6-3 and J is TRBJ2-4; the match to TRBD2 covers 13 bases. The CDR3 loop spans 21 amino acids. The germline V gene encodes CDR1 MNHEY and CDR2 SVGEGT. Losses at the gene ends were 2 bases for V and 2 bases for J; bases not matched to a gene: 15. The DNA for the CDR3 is TGTGCCAGCAGTTACGGGTGGAGGACTAGCGGGAGAGGCGGGACCAAAAACATTCAGTACTTC. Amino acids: CASSYGWRTSGRGGTKNIQYF.

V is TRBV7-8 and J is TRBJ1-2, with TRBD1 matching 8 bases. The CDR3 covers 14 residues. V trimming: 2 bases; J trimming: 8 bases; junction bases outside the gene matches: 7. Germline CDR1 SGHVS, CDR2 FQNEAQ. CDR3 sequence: CASSLRRTGYGYTF. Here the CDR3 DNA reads TGTGCCAGCAGCTTACGGAGGACAGGGTACGGCTACACCTTC. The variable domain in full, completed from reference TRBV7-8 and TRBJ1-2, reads GAGVSQSPRYKVAKRGQDVALRCDPISGHVSLFWYQQALGQGPEFLTYFQNEAQLDKSGLPSDRFFAERPEGSVSTLKIQRTQQEDSAVYLCASSLRRTGYGYTFGSGTRLTVV.

The CDR3 loop reads CASEPPGTRNEKLFF. The CDR3 nucleotides are TGTGCCAGTGAACCCCCGGGGACAAGGAATGAAAAACTGTTTTTT. This chain connects TRBV19 to TRBJ1-4; perhaps TRBD1 as D (6 bases). The length of the CDR3 is 15 residues. CDR1 and CDR2 from the germline V gene are LNHDA and SQIVND (reference sequence). Trimming shortened V by 8 bases and J by 5 bases, and 18 bases separated the two germline ends. The full variable domain, rest sourced from reference TRBV19 and TRBJ1-4, is DGGITQSPKYLFRKEGQNVTLSCEQNLNHDAMYWYRQDPGQGLRLIYYSQIVNDFQKGDIAEGYSVSREKKESFPLTVTSAQKNPTAFYLCASEPPGTRNEKLFFGSGTQLSVL.

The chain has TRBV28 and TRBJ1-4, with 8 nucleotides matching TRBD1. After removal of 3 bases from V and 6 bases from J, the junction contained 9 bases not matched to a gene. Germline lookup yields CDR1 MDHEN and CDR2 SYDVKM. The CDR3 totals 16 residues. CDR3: CASSFMGARGHEKLFF. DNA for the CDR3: TGTGCCAGCAGTTTTATGGGGGCCAGGGGGCATGAAAAACTGTTTTTT.

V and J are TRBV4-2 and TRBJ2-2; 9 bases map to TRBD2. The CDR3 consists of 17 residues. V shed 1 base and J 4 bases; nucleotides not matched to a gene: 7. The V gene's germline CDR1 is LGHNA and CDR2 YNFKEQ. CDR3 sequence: CASSQGGRGLGTGELFF. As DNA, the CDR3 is TGTGCCAGCAGCCAAGGCGGGAGGGGGCTTGGCACCGGGGAGCTGTTTTTT.

DNA for the CDR3: TGTGCCAGCTCACTGACCAGCGGGAATGGACACAATGAGCAGTTCTTC. Translating gives CASSLTSGNGHNEQFF. The V gene is TRBV18, the J gene TRBJ2-1; TRBD2 aligns across 7 bases. This CDR3 is built from 16 residues. Looked up from germline, CDR1 is KGHSH and CDR2 is LQKENI. V gave up 4 bases and J gave up 5 bases; unmatched junction bases: 11.

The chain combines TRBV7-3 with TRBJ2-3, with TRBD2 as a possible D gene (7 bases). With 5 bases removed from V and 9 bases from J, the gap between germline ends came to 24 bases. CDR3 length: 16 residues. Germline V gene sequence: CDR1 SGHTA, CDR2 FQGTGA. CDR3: CASSPRRGGPGETQYF. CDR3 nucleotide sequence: TGTGCCAGCAGCCCCAGAAGGGGGGGGCCGGGAGAGACGCAGTATTTT.

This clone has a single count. The CDR3 DNA reads as TGTGCCAGCAGCCAAGGGTCGGGGGGCGGAGATGGCACCGGGGAGCTGTTTTTT. Translating it yields CASSQGSGGGDGTGELFF. The chain uses TRBV4-2 and TRBJ2-2, with TRBD2 as a possible D gene (7 bases). V was trimmed by 1 base and J by 4 bases, leaving 19 bases between them. The CDR3 covers 18 residues. Germline V CDR1 and CDR2: LGHNA, YNFKEQ.

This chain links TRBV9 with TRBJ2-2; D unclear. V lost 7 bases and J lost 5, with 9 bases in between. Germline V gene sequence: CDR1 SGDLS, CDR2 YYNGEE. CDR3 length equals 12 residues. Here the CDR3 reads CASGRQTGELFF. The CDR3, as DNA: TGTGCCAGCGGGCGCCAGACCGGGGAGCTGTTTTTT.

In DNA, the CDR3 is TGCAGCGTTGAAGATCTGCGGGGGCGGAATGAGCAGTTCTTC. It codes for CSVEDLRGRNEQFF. This chain uses TRBV29-1 with TRBJ2-1; weak D call: TRBD2 (7 bases). This CDR3 is built from 14 residues. Germline lookup yields CDR1 SQVTM and CDR2 ANQGSEA. Trimming took 0 bases from V and 7 from J, leaving 13 bases between them.

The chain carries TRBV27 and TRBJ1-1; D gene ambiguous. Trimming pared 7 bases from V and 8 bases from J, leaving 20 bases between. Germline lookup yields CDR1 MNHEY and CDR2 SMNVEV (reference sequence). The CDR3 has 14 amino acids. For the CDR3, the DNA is TGTGCCAGCACCCCCGCGTCCGGGGATTCAGAAGCTTTCTTT. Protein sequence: CASTPASGDSEAFF.

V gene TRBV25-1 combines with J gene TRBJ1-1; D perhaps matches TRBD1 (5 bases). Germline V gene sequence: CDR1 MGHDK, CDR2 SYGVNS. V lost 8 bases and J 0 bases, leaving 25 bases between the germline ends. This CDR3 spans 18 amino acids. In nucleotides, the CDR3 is TGTGCCAGCCCTTCCGTCGCCCCCGGACACAAACTGAACACTGAAGCTTTCTTT. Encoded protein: CASPSVAPGHKLNTEAFF. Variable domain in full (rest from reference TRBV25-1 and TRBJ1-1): EADIYQTPRYLVIGTGKKITLECSQTMGHDKMYWYQQDPGMELHLIHYSYGVNSTEKGDLSSESTVSRIRTEHFPLTLESARPSHTSQYLCASPSVAPGHKLNTEAFFGQGTRLTVV.

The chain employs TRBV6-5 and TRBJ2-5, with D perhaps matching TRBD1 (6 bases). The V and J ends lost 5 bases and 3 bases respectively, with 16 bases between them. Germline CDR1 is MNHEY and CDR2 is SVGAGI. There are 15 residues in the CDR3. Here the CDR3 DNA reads TGTGCCAGCAGTAGGACAGCCGATTGGGAAGAGACCCAGTACTTC. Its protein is CASSRTADWEETQYF.

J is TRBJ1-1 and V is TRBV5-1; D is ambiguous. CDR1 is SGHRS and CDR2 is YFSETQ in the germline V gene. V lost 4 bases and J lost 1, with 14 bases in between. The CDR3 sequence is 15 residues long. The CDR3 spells CASSPRLEGNTEAFF. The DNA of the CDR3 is TGCGCCAGCAGCCCGAGACTCGAGGGGAACACTGAAGCTTTCTTT.

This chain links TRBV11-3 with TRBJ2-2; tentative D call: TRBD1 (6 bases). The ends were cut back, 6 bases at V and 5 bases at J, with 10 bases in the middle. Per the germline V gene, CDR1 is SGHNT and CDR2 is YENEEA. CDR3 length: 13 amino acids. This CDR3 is CASRATGTGELFF. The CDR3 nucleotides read TGTGCCAGCAGGGCCACAGGGACCGGGGAGCTGTTTTTT.